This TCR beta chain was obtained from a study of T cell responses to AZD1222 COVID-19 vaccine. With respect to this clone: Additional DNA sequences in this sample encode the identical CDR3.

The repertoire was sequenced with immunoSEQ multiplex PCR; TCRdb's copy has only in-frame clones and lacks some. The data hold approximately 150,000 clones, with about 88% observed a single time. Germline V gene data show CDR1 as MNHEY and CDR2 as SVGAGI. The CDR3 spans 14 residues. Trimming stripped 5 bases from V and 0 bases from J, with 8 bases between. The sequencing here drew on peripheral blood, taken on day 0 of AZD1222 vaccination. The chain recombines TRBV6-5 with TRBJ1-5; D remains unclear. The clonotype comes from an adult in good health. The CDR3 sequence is CASSPDRSNQPQHF. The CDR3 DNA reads TGTGCCAGCAGTCCCGACCGTAGCAATCAGCCCCAGCATTTT.